Included here is one TCR beta chain sequence, with context. This clonotype was observed a few times. Its antigen remains unidentified. Per-nucleotide qualities are absent, and no much larger clonotype sits a single base away. These data are taken from a study of regulatory T cells in long-lasting Graves disease (dated by TCRdb to the early 2020s). The study in broad terms: In the newly diagnosed Graves' disease group, patients had been taking antithyroid drugs for less than 3 months. Patients with persistent Graves' disease were compared with patients with newly diagnosed Graves' disease using TCR sequencing and RNA sequencing of peripheral blood. A total of approximately 35 samples were covered by TCR sequencing, comprising around 13 persistent and about 20 newly diagnosed Graves' disease patients. The study was conducted in China and was registered as a clinical trial.

Findings and caveats that apply to the study as a whole: Only the TCR beta chain was sequenced and analyzed. The small sample size was acknowledged by the authors as a limitation that may reduce accuracy. Patients with persistent disease shared more public clonotypes (around 2,500) than newly diagnosed patients did (around 1,000). Compared with newly diagnosed patients, patients with persistent Graves' disease had lower TCR Shannon entropy and fewer highly expanded clones, which suggests clonal expansion. TRBV28, TRBJ1-2 and TRBJ2-5 were preferentially used in persistent disease, while TRBV20-1 and TRBJ2-1 were favored in newly diagnosed disease. The study examined only peripheral blood because the primary lesion, thyroid tissue, could not be accessed.

Libraries were made using multiplex PCR. TCRdb records Illumina HiSeq 4000 as the sequencer. To build TCR beta libraries, CDR3 regions were amplified by Arm-PCR using iRepertoire HTBI primers. Before sequencing, the PCR products went through gel purification. In the original analysis: Across samples, around 62 TRBV and roughly 15 TRBJ segments were identified and used for gene usage analysis of CDR3 amino acid clonotypes. COPE and FqMerger were used to merge filtered high-quality paired reads into contigs. BLAST was used to align contigs to IMGT TRBV, TRBD and TRBJ reference genes, with CDR3 defined following IMGT. Any clonotype with a frequency above 0.1% was classified as a highly expanded clone. Shannon entropy served as the measure of repertoire diversity, while the Gini coefficient captured V-J evenness. Public clonotypes were defined as clonotypes shared by more than one individual. In TCRdb, the public reads were trimmed at Q25 with fastp and aligned with MiXCR, with productive beta chains retained. Rows matching on CDR3 protein sequence are summarized as one entry with the most common DNA and genes. TCRdb's processing, not the authors' own work, is the source of the V and J calls. This sample comprises roughly 500,000 distinct CDR3 sequences, around 13% of them detected only once. The ten largest clones take up 7.5% to 9% of the sample.

The time point label on this specimen signifies: newly diagnosed GD, antithyroid drugs for less than 3 months. For both TCR sequencing and RNA sequencing, RNA was extracted from PBMCs in TRIzol. Graves' disease was diagnosed according to American Thyroid Association guidelines. Recruitment of patients was carried out at an endocrinology department in Xi'an, China. Each patient gave roughly 8.4 milliliters of peripheral blood, collected in an EDTA anticoagulant tube. Ficoll Paque Plus density gradient separation was used to isolate PBMCs, and no additional T cell sorting was done. An Agilent 2100 Bioanalyzer and agarose gel were used to check RNA quality, and a NanoDrop 2000 was used to measure RNA concentration. From the cysteine up to the phenylalanine, the CDR3 has a length of 15 residues. CDR3 DNA is the only sequence kept; it has 45 bases, read in frame from the first base. Ends trimmed: V by 4 bases, J by 6 bases; bases unmatched to a gene: 12. CDR1 and CDR2 were assigned from the germline V gene as SGHDT and YYEEEE.

This sample was shared with a second study, whose subject was T cells in Graves' hyperthyroidism and ophthalmopathy. That second report states: Stable Graves' hyperthyroidism was defined as the absence of progression to ophthalmopathy over 18 months of follow-up. The hyperthyroidism patients were between 18 and 65 years old and newly diagnosed, with a disease duration of less than 2 months. Exclusion was applied to patients with uncontrolled infections, other autoimmune diseases, pregnancy or lactation. Diagnoses were based on clinical symptoms, serum thyroxine and TRAb, thyroid ultrasound and orbital computed tomography. The first round of RT-PCR for the TCR CDR3 was performed with the HTBI primer set and the Qiagen OneStep RT-PCR kit. Most expanded thyroid clonotypes (frequency above 0.001) were also detected in blood, suggesting blood repertoires may reflect thyroid immune responses. In cross-validation, a model built on a 13 V-J signature told ophthalmopathy apart from stable hyperthyroidism with approximately 91% sensitivity and around 81% specificity, and in testing the same model reached 80%/75%. In validation, the model predicted progression to ophthalmopathy a median of 6.5 months before onset, with approximately 71% sensitivity and about 72% specificity. TCR V-J signatures able to tell the groups apart were searched for in a discovery cohort of approximately 95 patients, of whom under 45 had Graves' ophthalmopathy and about 60 had stable Graves' hyperthyroidism. An independent validation cohort of some 18 hyperthyroidism patients and 15 or so patients who later progressed to ophthalmopathy tested prospective prediction of ophthalmopathy. The 100 discovery patients were randomly divided into training and test sets at a 7:3 ratio. In about 6 Graves' hyperthyroidism patients, the study also compared T-cell repertoires from thyroid tissue with T-cell repertoires from blood. After blood sampling, hyperthyroidism patients were treated with methimazole at a starting dose of 30 mg daily, and ophthalmopathy patients were treated with high-dose intravenous methylprednisolone. Libraries were constructed in a second round of multiplex PCR, after which size selection and purification were performed. The libraries were sequenced on an Illumina HiSeq2000 using paired-end 100 bp reads. SOAPnuke was used to process the raw data, throwing out any read that contained adapters or uncalled bases, had a mean Phred below 15, or lacked an exact constant-primer or identifier match. High-quality paired reads were merged with COPE v1.2.5, and unique nucleotide sequences were defined as clonotypes. Clonotypes were aligned to IMGT TRBV, TRBD and TRBJ reference segments using MiTCR v1.1. Analysis was restricted to V-J combinations with a frequency above 0.0001, which covered 98% to 99.2% of repertoires. A TCS score was defined as the ratio of F50 (clonal expansion) to E x V (chaos), with BLOSUM62-based TCRdist applied between CDR3 peptides within each V-J. Welch's t-statistics and random forest reduced just over 500 V-J features to roughly 13, which were used in a naive Bayes classifier (R e1071). Sample size was not statistically predetermined, and blinding of investigators to group allocation was not performed. TCR Vbeta CDR3 sequencing of 120 to 150 peripheral blood samples (43 ophthalmopathy, 75 to 80 hyperthyroidism and around 17 progressor patients) is reported in the paper.

The rearrangement joined TRBV5-6 to TRBJ1-1; TRBD1 aligns with 7 central bases. The TCR sequence derives from a young woman with Graves disease. Donor details come from another sample of the same person, matched by shared clones. This specimen was peripheral blood mononuclear cells (PBMCs), taken at new diagnosis, from a patient treated with antithyroid drugs. Here is the DNA: TGTGCCAGCAGCGTAAGGACAGGCAAGATTCCTGAAGCTTTCTTT. The resulting protein is CASSVRTGKIPEAFF.